Below, 4 T cell receptor beta chains from the same sample are listed, as sequenced in a study of cytomegalovirus exposure and HLA in healthy donors. 13 Jbeta primers and 60 Vbeta primers were used for the PCR. The method was immunoSEQ multiplex PCR; TCRdb's version includes in-frame clones alone and lacks a portion of them. The sample consists of 50,000 to 65,000 clones, about three quarters of them appearing once. The sequencing sample was made of PBMCs. These receptors all stem from a man between 18 and 29 years old in good health and CMV-seronegative.

The chain has TRBV6-1 and TRBJ1-6; tentative D call: TRBD1 (6 bases). Deletions cut 3 bases from V and 7 bases from J, with 10 bases between. There are 14 residues in the CDR3. CDR1 MNHNS and CDR2 SASEGT come from the germline V gene. The CDR3, as DNA: TGTGCCAGCAGTGACAGGGGCGGAAATTCACCCCTCCACTTT. It codes for CASSDRGGNSPLHF.

The chain joins TRBV29-1 to TRBJ2-3; 8 bases are a match to TRBD2. The CDR3 extends over 14 amino acids. Germline CDR1 reads SQVTM; CDR2 reads ANQGSEA. V shed 7 bases, J shed 3 bases, and the junction held 9 bases outside the gene matches. In nucleotides, the CDR3 is TGCAGCGAGATCCGCGGGGGGCCGACAGATACGCAGTATTTT. Amino acid sequence: CSEIRGGPTDTQYF.

This chain joins TRBV6-6 and TRBJ1-1, with D tentatively TRBD1 (5 bases). V was shortened by 4 bases and J by 7 bases, with 13 bases between the two germline ends. This CDR3 has 13 residues. Per germline, CDR1 MNHNY and CDR2 SVGAGI (reference sequence). CDR3 loop: CASSSFGGLEAFF. CDR3 coding DNA: TGTGCCAGCAGTTCTTTCGGGGGACTTGAAGCTTTCTTT.

The genes are TRBV21-1 and TRBJ2-1; the D call in the table, TRBD2, was not verified against the DNA. TRBV21-1 is listed as a pseudogene. This CDR3 region has 15 residues. This CDR3 is CASSKVILAGREQFF. The CDR3 coding sequence is TGTGCCAGCAGCAAAGTCATACTAGCGGGACGTGAGCAGTTCTTC.